A single sample gave rise to the 13 T cell receptor beta chains below, sequenced in a study of T cell changes during pregnancy in multiple sclerosis. TCRdb's table, derived via immunoSEQ multiplex PCR, lists solely in-frame clones and lacks some. This sample yields under 65,000 clones, of which more than 90% are seen a single time; about 3.1% belongs to the top ten. The source material was peripheral blood, sampled in the first trimester of pregnancy. The receptors here all came from a female donor in good health, enrolled as a control in a pregnancy study.

This sequence joins TRBV5-1 and TRBJ1-2; D possibly corresponds to TRBD1 (5 bases). This CDR3 comprises 14 residues. Germline assignment: CDR1 SGHRS and CDR2 YFSETQ. With 6 bases removed from V and 4 bases from J, the gap between germline ends came to 16 bases. The CDR3 coding sequence is TGCGCCAGCACTCAGGGCGCAGGCAGCTATGGCTACACCTTC. Its translation: CASTQGAGSYGYTF.

The CDR3 DNA follows: TGTGCCAGCAGCCAGCTAGACAGGGGGAGTGATGGCTACACCTTC. This gives the protein CASSQLDRGSDGYTF. The chain employs TRBV14 and TRBJ1-2; 9 positions match TRBD1. This CDR3 region has 15 residues. Germline assignment: CDR1 SGHDN and CDR2 FVKESK. The V gene end was trimmed by 3 bases and the J gene end by 6 bases; junction bases not matched to a gene: 8.

V and J are TRBV19 and TRBJ1-2; D is perhaps TRBD1 (6 bases). The CDR3 contains 16 residues. Per germline, CDR1 LNHDA and CDR2 SQIVND (reference sequence). With 1 base removed from V and 4 bases from J, the gap between germline ends came to 16 bases. Written as DNA, the CDR3 is TGTGCCAGTAGTATAGGTCCCACGACAGGAGGCTATGGCTACACCTTC. It is translated as CASSIGPTTGGYGYTF.

This clone was counted only a few times. This chain joins TRBV10-3 and TRBJ1-1; D call uncertain. Trimming cost V 2 bases and J 0 bases, with 4 bases left between them. From germline, CDR1 is ENHRY and CDR2 SYGVKD. CDR3 length: 13 amino acids. The CDR3 DNA is TGTGCCATCAGTGAGGCGGTGAACACTGAAGCTTTCTTT. It specifies CAISEAVNTEAFF.

The chain links TRBV7-9 to TRBJ2-2, with 7 bases fitting TRBD1. Trimming took 1 base from V and 10 from J; bases not matched to a gene: 12. CDR3 length: 16 residues. The germline gives CDR1 SEHNR, CDR2 FQNEAQ (reference sequence). CDR3 DNA sequence: TGTGCCAGCAGCTTAGGAGGGGGCGCCTCCGAGGCGGAGCTGTTTTTT. This sequence encodes CASSLGGGASEAELFF.

This clone was seen a single time. This rearrangement joins TRBV7-6 to TRBJ1-2, with a tentative D call TRBD1 (5 bases). Trimming cost V 1 base and J 2 bases, with 8 bases left between them. Germline assignment: CDR1 SGHVS and CDR2 FNYEAQ. The CDR3 contains 14 residues. The CDR3 spells CASSLVSGNYGYTF. The DNA of the CDR3 is TGTGCCAGCAGCTTAGTTTCAGGGAACTATGGCTACACCTTC. Full variable domain (missing parts from reference TRBV7-6 and TRBJ1-2): GAGVSQSPRYKVTKRGQDVALRCDPISGHVSLYWYRQALGQGPEFLTYFNYEAQQDKSGLPNDRFSAERPEGSISTLTIQRTEQRDSAMYRCASSLVSGNYGYTFGSGTRLTVV.

This chain joins TRBV6-4 and TRBJ2-3; D might be TRBD1 (6 bases). Between the trimmed V and J ends, which lost 3 bases and 2 bases, there was a span of 6 bases. The germline V gene encodes CDR1 MRHNA and CDR2 SNTAGT. The CDR3 loop spans 13 amino acids. CDR3: CASSEGATDTQYF. CDR3 nucleotide sequence: TGTGCCAGCAGTGAGGGGGCCACAGATACGCAGTATTTT.

The chain recombines TRBV7-3 with TRBJ2-6; weak D call: TRBD2 (6 bases). Per the germline V gene, CDR1 is SGHTA and CDR2 is FQGTGA. The V and J ends lost 1 base and 1 base respectively, with 11 bases between them. The CDR3 spans 17 residues. The CDR3, as DNA: TGTGCCAGCAGCTTAAGTGGGGGGAGGTCTGGGGCCAACGTCCTGACTTTC. It is translated as CASSLSGGRSGANVLTF.

This chain connects TRBV10-3 to TRBJ1-1; possibly TRBD1 for D (5 bases). This CDR3 spans 13 amino acids. Germline CDR1 and CDR2: ENHRY and SYGVKD. Trimming left V 6 bases short and J 5 bases short, with 13 bases between. This chain's CDR3 is CAISDPGRTEAFF. The CDR3 region has the DNA TGTGCCATCAGCGACCCAGGGAGGACTGAAGCTTTCTTT.

The rearrangement uses TRBV5-5 and TRBJ2-3, with 9 bases identical to TRBD1. CDR1 SGHKS and CDR2 YYEKEE come from the germline V gene (reference sequence). The junction had 1 base not matched to a gene; V was cut back by 0 bases and J by 2 bases. The CDR3 length is 15 residues. The CDR3 here is CASSLGTGATDTQYF. CDR3 sequence (DNA): TGTGCCAGCAGCTTGGGGACAGGGGCCACAGATACGCAGTATTTT.

V usage is TRBV6-7 and J usage is TRBJ2-3, with 7 bases aligning to TRBD2. TRBV6-7 is placed among ORFs of uncertain function. CDR3 length equals 17 residues. Trimming at V came to 1 base and at J to 4 bases, leaving 11 bases not matched to a gene. DNA for the CDR3: TGTGCCAGCAGTTACTGGCGGGACTACCGGAGGGCAGATACGCAGTATTTT. This sequence encodes CASSYWRDYRRADTQYF.

This sequence joins TRBV5-5 and TRBJ1-2; 8 nucleotides agree with TRBD1. Germline-derived CDR1 and CDR2 are SGHKS and YYEKEE (reference sequence). With 4 bases clipped from V and 8 bases from J, the junction kept 7 bases outside the gene matches. This CDR3 comprises 13 residues. CDR3 residues: CASSPTGGDGYTF. As DNA, the CDR3 is TGTGCCAGCAGCCCTACAGGGGGAGACGGCTACACCTTC.

The chain has TRBV9 and TRBJ2-1; TRBD1 matches at 12 bases. Looked up from germline, CDR1 is SGDLS and CDR2 is YYNGEE. The ends lost 0 bases at V and 9 bases at J; junction bases unmatched: 4. The CDR3 covers 15 residues. CDR3 sequence (DNA): TGTGCCAGCAGCGTAGTTGGGACAGGGGGCGTTGAGCAGTTCTTC. It specifies CASSVVGTGGVEQFF.